The clone carrying this T cell receptor beta chain was detected many times. Its antigen remains unidentified. Researchers ran the PCR with 60 Vbeta and 13 Jbeta primers. TCRdb's copy holds only in-frame clones and misses some; the assay was immunoSEQ multiplex PCR. The data show about 160,000 clones, more than 60% seen once. The sample comes from a study of cytomegalovirus exposure and HLA in healthy donors. In the study overall: T cells numbering about 180 million yielded approximately 120 million unique TCR beta sequences in an earlier analysis.

Donors sampled were nominally healthy, though unrecorded immune exposures were likely. Findings and limits, study-wide: As confirmed in vitro, a few CMV-associated chains were specific for CMV antigens.

The clonotype was recovered from a man between 40 and 49 years old in good health and CMV-seronegative. Material: PBMCs.

The CDR3 protein is CASSEYKTGGDGYTF. In DNA form, the CDR3 reads TGTGCCAGCAGTGAATATAAAACAGGGGGAGATGGCTACACCTTC. The chain recombines TRBV25-1 with TRBJ1-2; 8 bases are shared with TRBD1. This CDR3 has 15 residues. V trimming: 0 bases; J trimming: 6 bases; junction bases outside the gene matches: 6. Germline V gene data show CDR1 as MGHDK and CDR2 as SYGVNS.